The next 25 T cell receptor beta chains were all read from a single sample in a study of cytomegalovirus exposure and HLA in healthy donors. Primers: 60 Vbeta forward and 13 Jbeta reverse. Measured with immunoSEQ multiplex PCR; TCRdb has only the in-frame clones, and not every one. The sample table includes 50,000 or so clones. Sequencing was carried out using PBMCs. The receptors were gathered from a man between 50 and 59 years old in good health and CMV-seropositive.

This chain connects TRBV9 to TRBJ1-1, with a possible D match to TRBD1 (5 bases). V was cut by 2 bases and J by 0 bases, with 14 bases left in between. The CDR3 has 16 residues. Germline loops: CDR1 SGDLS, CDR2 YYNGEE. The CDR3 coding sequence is TGTGCCAGCAGCGTGGGTGACAGCCCTATGAACACTGAAGCTTTCTTT. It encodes CASSVGDSPMNTEAFF. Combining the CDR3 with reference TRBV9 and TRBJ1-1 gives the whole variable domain DSGVTQTPKHLITATGQRVTLRCSPRSGDLSVYWYQQSLDQGLQFLIQYYNGEERAKGNILERFSAQQFPDLHSELNLSSLELGDSALYFCASSVGDSPMNTEAFFGQGTRLTVV.

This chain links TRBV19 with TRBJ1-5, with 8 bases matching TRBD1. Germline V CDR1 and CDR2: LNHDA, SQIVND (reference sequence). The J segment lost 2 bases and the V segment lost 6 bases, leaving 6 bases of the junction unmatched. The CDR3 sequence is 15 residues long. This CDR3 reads CASSLTGDGNQPQHF. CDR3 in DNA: TGTGCCAGTAGCCTGACAGGGGACGGCAATCAGCCCCAGCATTTT.

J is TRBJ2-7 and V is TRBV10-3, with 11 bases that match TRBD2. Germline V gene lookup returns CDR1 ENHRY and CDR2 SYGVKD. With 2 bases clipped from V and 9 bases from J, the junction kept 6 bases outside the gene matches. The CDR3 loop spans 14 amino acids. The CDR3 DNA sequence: TGTGCCATCAGTGAGGCCCCGGGACTAGCGGTGCAGTACTTC. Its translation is CAISEAPGLAVQYF.

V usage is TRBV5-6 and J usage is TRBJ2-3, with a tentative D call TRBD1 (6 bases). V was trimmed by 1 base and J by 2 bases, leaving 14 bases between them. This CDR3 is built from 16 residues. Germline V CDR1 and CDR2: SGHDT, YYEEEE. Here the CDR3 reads CASSLQGIRLTDTQYF. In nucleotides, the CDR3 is TGTGCCAGCAGCTTGCAGGGGATACGCCTCACAGATACGCAGTATTTT. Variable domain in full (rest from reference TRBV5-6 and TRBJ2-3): DAGVTQSPTHLIKTRGQQVTLRCSPKSGHDTVSWYQQALGQGPQFIFQYYEEEERQRGNFPDRFSGHQFPNYSSELNVNALLLGDSALYLCASSLQGIRLTDTQYFGPGTRLTVL.

The CDR3 reads CASSEEFQPQHF. CDR3 DNA sequence: TGCGCCAGCAGTGAAGAGTTTCAGCCCCAGCATTTT. The chain couples TRBV10-2 to TRBJ1-5; unclear D gene. The CDR3 totals 12 residues. The V gene lost 3 bases and the J gene lost 6 bases, with 6 bases spanning the gap. Germline lookup yields CDR1 WSHSY and CDR2 SAAADI.

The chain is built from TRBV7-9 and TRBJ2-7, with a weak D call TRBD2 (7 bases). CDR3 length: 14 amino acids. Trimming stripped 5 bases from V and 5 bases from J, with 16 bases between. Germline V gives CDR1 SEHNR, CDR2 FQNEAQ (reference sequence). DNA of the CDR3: TGTGCCAGCAGCGGCCAAGGGGGGGGCAACGAGCAGTACTTC. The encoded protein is CASSGQGGGNEQYF.

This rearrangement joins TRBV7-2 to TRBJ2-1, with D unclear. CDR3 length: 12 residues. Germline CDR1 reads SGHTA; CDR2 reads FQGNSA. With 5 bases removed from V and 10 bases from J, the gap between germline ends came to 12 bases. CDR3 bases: TGTGCCAGCAGCCCCACCCGGCGGGAGCAGTTCTTC. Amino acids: CASSPTRREQFF.

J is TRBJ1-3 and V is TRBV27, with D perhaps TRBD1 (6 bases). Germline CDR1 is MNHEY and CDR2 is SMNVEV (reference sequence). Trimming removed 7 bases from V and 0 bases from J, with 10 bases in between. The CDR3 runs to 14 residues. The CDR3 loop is CASKGEGSGNTIYF. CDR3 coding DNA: TGTGCCAGCAAGGGGGAGGGCTCTGGAAACACCATATATTTT.

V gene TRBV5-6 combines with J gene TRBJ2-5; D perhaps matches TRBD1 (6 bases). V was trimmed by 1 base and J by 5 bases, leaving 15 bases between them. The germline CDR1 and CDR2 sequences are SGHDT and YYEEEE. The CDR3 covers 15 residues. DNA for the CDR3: TGTGCCAGCAGCTTGATCAGGGGCTGGAGGGAGACCCAGTACTTC. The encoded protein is CASSLIRGWRETQYF.

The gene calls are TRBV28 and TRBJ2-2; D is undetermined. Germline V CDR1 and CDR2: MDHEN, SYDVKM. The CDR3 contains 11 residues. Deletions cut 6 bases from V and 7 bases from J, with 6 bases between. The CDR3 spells CASSSGGELFF. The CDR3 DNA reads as TGTGCCAGCAGCTCCGGCGGGGAGCTGTTTTTT.

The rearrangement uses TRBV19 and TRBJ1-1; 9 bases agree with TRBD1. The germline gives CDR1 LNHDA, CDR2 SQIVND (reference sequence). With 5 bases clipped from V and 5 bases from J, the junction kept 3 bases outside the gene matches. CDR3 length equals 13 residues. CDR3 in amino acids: CASSQDRGTEAFF. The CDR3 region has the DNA TGTGCCAGTAGTCAGGACAGGGGAACTGAAGCTTTCTTT.

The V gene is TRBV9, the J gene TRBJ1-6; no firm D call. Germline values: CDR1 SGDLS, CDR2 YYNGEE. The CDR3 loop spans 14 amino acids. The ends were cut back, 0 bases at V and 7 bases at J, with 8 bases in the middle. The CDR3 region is CASSVGQTNSPLHF. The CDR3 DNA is TGTGCCAGCAGCGTAGGGCAGACAAATTCACCCCTCCACTTT.

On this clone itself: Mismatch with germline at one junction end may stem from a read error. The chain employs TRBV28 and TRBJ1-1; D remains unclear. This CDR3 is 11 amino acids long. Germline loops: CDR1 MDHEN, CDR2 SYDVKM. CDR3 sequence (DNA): TGTGCCAGCAGTTTTGAGGGAGTAGCTTCCTTT. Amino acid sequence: CASSFEGVASF.

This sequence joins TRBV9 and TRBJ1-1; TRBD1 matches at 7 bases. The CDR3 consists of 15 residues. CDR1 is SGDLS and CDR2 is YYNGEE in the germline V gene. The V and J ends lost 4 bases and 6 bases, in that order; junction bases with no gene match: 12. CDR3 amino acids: CASSPGWTGGPEAFF. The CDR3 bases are TGTGCCAGCAGCCCAGGGTGGACAGGTGGGCCTGAAGCTTTCTTT.

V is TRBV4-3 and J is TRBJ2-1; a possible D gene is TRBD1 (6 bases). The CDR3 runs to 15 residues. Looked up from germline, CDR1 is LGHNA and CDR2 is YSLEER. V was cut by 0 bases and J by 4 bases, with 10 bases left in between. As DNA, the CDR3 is TGCGCCAGCAGCCAAGAGGGGGCGCCATACAATGAGCAGTTCTTC. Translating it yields CASSQEGAPYNEQFF.

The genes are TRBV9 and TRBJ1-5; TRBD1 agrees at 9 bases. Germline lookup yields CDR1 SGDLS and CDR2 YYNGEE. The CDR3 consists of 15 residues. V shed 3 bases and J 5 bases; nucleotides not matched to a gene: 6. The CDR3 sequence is CASSGGTGTDQPQHF. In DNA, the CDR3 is TGTGCCAGCAGCGGGGGGACAGGGACGGATCAGCCCCAGCATTTT.

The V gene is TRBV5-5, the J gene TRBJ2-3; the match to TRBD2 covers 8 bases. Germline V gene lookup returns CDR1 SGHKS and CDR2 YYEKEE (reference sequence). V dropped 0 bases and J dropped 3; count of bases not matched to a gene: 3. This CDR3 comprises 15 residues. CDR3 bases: TGTGCCAGCAGCTTGGCCGGGGGGGGAACAGATACGCAGTATTTT. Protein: CASSLAGGGTDTQYF.

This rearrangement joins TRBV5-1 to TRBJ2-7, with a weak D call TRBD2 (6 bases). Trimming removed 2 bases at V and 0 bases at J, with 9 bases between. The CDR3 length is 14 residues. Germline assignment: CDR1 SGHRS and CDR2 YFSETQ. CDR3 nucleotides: TGCGCCAGCAGCTTTGGAGGGGCCTCCTACGAGCAGTACTTC. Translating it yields CASSFGGASYEQYF.

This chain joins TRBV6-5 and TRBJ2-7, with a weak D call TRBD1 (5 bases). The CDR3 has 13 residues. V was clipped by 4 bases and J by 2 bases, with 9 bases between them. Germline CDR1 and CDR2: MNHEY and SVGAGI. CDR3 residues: CASSSGHPYEQYF. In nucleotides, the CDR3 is TGTGCCAGCAGTTCCGGACACCCCTACGAGCAGTACTTC.

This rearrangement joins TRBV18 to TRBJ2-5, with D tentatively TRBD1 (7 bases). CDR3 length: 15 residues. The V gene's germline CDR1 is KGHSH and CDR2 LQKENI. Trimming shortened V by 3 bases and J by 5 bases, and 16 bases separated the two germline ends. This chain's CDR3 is CASSPSPGGMETQYF. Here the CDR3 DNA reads TGTGCCAGCTCACCCTCCCCAGGGGGGATGGAGACCCAGTACTTC.

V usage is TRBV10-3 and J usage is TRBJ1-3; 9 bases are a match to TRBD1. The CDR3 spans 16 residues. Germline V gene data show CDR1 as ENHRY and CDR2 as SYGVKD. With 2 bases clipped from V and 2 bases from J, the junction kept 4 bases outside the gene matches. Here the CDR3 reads CAISETGGETGNTIYF. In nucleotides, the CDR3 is TGTGCCATCAGTGAGACAGGGGGCGAAACTGGAAACACCATATATTTT.

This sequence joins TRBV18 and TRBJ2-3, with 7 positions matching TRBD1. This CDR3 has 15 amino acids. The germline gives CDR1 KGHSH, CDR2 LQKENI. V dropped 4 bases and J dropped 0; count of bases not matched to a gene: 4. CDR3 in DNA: TGTGCCAGCTCACATCGACAGGGTAGCACAGATACGCAGTATTTT. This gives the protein CASSHRQGSTDTQYF.

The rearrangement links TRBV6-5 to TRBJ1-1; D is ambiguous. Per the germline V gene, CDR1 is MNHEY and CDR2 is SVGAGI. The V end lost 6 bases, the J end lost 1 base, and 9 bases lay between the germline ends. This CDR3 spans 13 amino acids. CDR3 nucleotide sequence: TGTGCCAGCAGGTATAACAGGAACACTGAAGCTTTCTTT. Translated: CASRYNRNTEAFF.

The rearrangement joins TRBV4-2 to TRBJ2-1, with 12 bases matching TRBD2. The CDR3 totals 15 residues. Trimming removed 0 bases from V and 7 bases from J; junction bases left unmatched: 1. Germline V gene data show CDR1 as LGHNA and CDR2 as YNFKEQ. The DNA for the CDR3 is TGTGCCAGCAGCCAAGATGGACTAGCGGGAAATGAGCAGTTCTTC. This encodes CASSQDGLAGNEQFF.

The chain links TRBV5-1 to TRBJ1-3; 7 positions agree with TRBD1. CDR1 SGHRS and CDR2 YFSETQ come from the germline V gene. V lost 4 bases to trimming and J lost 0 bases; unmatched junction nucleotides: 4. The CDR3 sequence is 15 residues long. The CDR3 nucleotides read TGCGCCAGCAGCCCGGGACAGTACTCTGGAAACACCATATATTTT. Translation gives CASSPGQYSGNTIYF.